These 9 T cell receptor beta chains were sequenced from one sample in a study of blood T cell repertoires in COVID-19. This table comes from immunoSEQ multiplex PCR, and its TCRdb copy is limited to in-frame clones, with some not included. Of around 47,000 clones in the sample, roughly four fifths are singletons; the top ten hold approximately 7%. Sample: peripheral blood. The receptors were sampled from a man between 70 and 80 years old with active COVID-19.

Only a few counts were recorded for this clone. V gene TRBV18 combines with J gene TRBJ1-6, with TRBD1 identical over 9 bases. Germline assignment: CDR1 KGHSH and CDR2 LQKENI. This CDR3 is 15 amino acids long. Losses at the gene ends were 6 bases for V and 4 bases for J; bases not matched to a gene: 4. The CDR3 here is CASSLGQGYNSPLHF. For the CDR3, the DNA is TGTGCCAGCTCTCTCGGACAGGGGTATAATTCACCCCTCCACTTT.

The chain employs TRBV4-1 and TRBJ1-1; possible D gene TRBD1, 5 bases. Germline loops: CDR1 MGHRA, CDR2 YSYEKL. CDR3 length: 15 amino acids. V was trimmed by 0 bases and J by 5 bases, leaving 13 bases between them. CDR3 sequence: CASSQDRRGWTEAFF. DNA for the CDR3: TGCGCCAGCAGCCAAGATCGGAGGGGCTGGACTGAAGCTTTCTTT.

In its sample, this clone was seen a few times. The V gene is TRBV28, the J gene TRBJ1-5; 10 positions agree with TRBD1. The germline V gene has CDR1 MDHEN and CDR2 SYDVKM. The CDR3 consists of 15 residues. The V gene end was trimmed by 7 bases and the J gene end by 9 bases; junction bases not matched to a gene: 12. Here the CDR3 reads CASKGQGTALGPQHF. Written as DNA, the CDR3 is TGTGCCAGCAAGGGACAGGGGACGGCCCTTGGGCCCCAGCATTTT.

The CDR3 spells CASSQEGTGGTPLHF. The CDR3 coding sequence is TGCGCCAGCAGCCAAGAAGGTACGGGGGGAACACCCCTCCACTTT. The rearrangement links TRBV4-3 to TRBJ1-6; D possibly corresponds to TRBD1 (5 bases). The length of the CDR3 is 15 residues. With 0 bases removed from V and 11 bases from J, the gap between germline ends came to 14 bases. The V gene's germline CDR1 is LGHNA and CDR2 YSLEER.

Written as DNA, the CDR3 is TGTGCCAGCAGTTTCCACGGCGGGATAGAGACCCAGTACTTC. Protein: CASSFHGGIETQYF. J is TRBJ2-5 and V is TRBV6-5; weak D call: TRBD2 (6 bases). Per the germline V gene, CDR1 is MNHEY and CDR2 is SVGAGI. The CDR3 is 14 residues long. V dropped 4 bases and J dropped 4 bases, with 13 bases sitting between them.

This sequence joins TRBV7-2 and TRBJ2-5, with 8 bases identical to TRBD1. This CDR3 comprises 15 residues. CDR1 is SGHTA and CDR2 is FQGNSA in the germline V gene. V trimming: 4 bases; J trimming: 7 bases; junction bases outside the gene matches: 11. CDR3 region: CASSSLGTGSATQYF. The CDR3 DNA sequence: TGTGCCAGCAGCTCCCTCGGGACAGGATCGGCGACCCAGTACTTC.

In the case of this clone: One junction end does not reproduce the germline sequence, and a read error may be involved. CDR3 sequence (DNA): TGTGCTAGCAGCCAACAAGGGGGGGGGAATGAGCAGTTCTTC. Residues: CASSQQGGGNEQFF. The chain combines TRBV7-7 with TRBJ2-1, with D perhaps TRBD2 (7 bases). Germline V gene data show CDR1 as SSHAT and CDR2 as FNYEAQ (reference sequence). CDR3 length: 14 amino acids.

V usage is TRBV5-5 and J usage is TRBJ2-7; TRBD1 aligns across 8 bases. Germline V gives CDR1 SGHKS, CDR2 YYEKEE (reference sequence). CDR3 length: 12 amino acids. With 4 bases clipped from V and 4 bases from J, the junction kept 1 base outside the gene matches. CDR3 DNA: TGTGCCAGCAGCGACAGGGGATACGAGCAGTACTTC. Translating gives CASSDRGYEQYF.

The CDR3 DNA sequence: TGTGCCAGCAGTTACTCAGGGACAGGGGATCAGCCCCAGCATTTT. Residues: CASSYSGTGDQPQHF. The chain couples TRBV6-5 to TRBJ1-5; TRBD1 agrees at 10 bases. After removal of 0 bases from V and 5 bases from J, the junction contained 1 base not matched to a gene. The CDR3 is 15 amino acids. Germline CDR1 MNHEY, CDR2 SVGAGI.